Shown below are 20 T cell receptor beta chains from a single sample sequenced in a study of OX40 agonist ivuxolimab in advanced cancers. Sequencing was performed with immunoSEQ multiplex PCR; in TCRdb, only in-frame clones are kept and a portion is missing. The data contain 90,000 to 150,000 clones, 75% to 90% of them singletons. Sample: CD4+ or CD8+ T cells sorted from blood, taken in a trial of the OX40 agonist ivuxolimab. Every receptor here comes from an adult with an advanced solid tumor such as melanoma, head and neck, liver or kidney cancer.

This clone was recorded a few times. The chain joins TRBV5-6 to TRBJ1-2; 8 positions agree with TRBD1. There are 13 residues in the CDR3. V was clipped by 5 bases and J by 4 bases; unmatched bases: 4. Germline V gene lookup returns CDR1 SGHDT and CDR2 YYEEEE. CDR3 coding DNA: TGTGCCAGCAGATGGACAGGGAGCTATGGCTACACCTTC. Amino acids: CASRWTGSYGYTF.

In this sample, this clone turned up once. The rearrangement links TRBV5-1 to TRBJ1-3, with TRBD1 as a possible D gene (5 bases). The CDR3 has 13 residues. The germline gives CDR1 SGHRS, CDR2 YFSETQ. V was cut by 7 bases and J by 1 base, with 9 bases left in between. CDR3 nucleotides: TGCGCCAGCTCGTCAGGGTCTGGAAACACCATATATTTT. Translation: CASSSGSGNTIYF.

This chain links TRBV7-9 with TRBJ1-6, with D uncertain. The CDR3 loop spans 17 amino acids. The germline V gene has CDR1 SEHNR and CDR2 FQNEAQ (reference sequence). Trimming shortened V by 3 bases and J by 7 bases, and 19 bases separated the two germline ends. The DNA for the CDR3 is TGTGCCAGCAGCTTCACCCGGACGCCAGGAGGGAATTCACCCCTCCACTTT. This codes for CASSFTRTPGGNSPLHF.

This chain uses TRBV19 with TRBJ2-5, with a tentative D call TRBD2 (6 bases). CDR3 size: 13 residues. The germline V gene encodes CDR1 LNHDA and CDR2 SQIVND (reference sequence). Trimming stripped 3 bases from V and 5 bases from J, with 10 bases between. The CDR3 nucleotides read TGTGCCAGTAGTATTAACAGCGGGGAGACCCAGTACTTC. Translation: CASSINSGETQYF.

The gene calls are TRBV29-1 and TRBJ2-2, with D perhaps matching TRBD2 (6 bases). Germline CDR1 SQVTM, CDR2 ANQGSEA. The CDR3 contains 13 residues. Deletions cut 7 bases from V and 7 bases from J, with 16 bases between. CDR3 coding DNA: TGCAGCGCCGGGACCGGGACTGGCGGGGAGCTGTTTTTT. Translating it yields CSAGTGTGGELFF.

This rearrangement joins TRBV5-4 to TRBJ1-6, with unresolved D. Germline CDR1 is SGHNT and CDR2 is YYREEE (reference sequence). The length of the CDR3 is 15 residues. Trimming removed 2 bases from V and 7 bases from J, with 13 bases in between. The CDR3 nucleotides are TGTGCCAGCAGCTTTGTTGGAGGGAGAAATTCACCCCTCCACTTT. Translating gives CASSFVGGRNSPLHF.

V gene TRBV28 combines with J gene TRBJ1-3; a weak D match, TRBD1 (6 bases). The V and J ends lost 5 bases and 6 bases respectively, with 14 bases between them. This CDR3 region has 14 residues. Germline V gene sequence: CDR1 MDHEN, CDR2 SYDVKM. CDR3 DNA sequence: TGTGCCAGCAGTAAACAGGGAATGGAAAACACCATATATTTT. Its protein product is CASSKQGMENTIYF. The full variable domain, in which reference TRBV28 and TRBJ1-3 provide the parts outside the CDR3, is DVKVTQSSRYLVKRTGEKVFLECVQDMDHENMFWYRQDPGLGLRLIYFSYDVKMKEKGDIPEGYSVSREKKERFSLILESASTNQTSMYLCASSKQGMENTIYFGEGSWLTVV.

This chain joins TRBV30 and TRBJ2-3; 7 bases are a match to TRBD1. Germline V lookup: CDR1 GTSNPN, CDR2 SVGIG (reference sequence). This CDR3 spans 13 amino acids. Trimming removed 2 bases from V and 5 bases from J; junction bases left unmatched: 4. Written as DNA, the CDR3 is TGTGCCTGGAGTAGACAGGGCGTAGATACGCAGTATTTT. Its translation is CAWSRQGVDTQYF.

The chain combines TRBV27 with TRBJ2-7; 13 bases agree with TRBD2. Germline CDR1 is MNHEY and CDR2 is SMNVEV (reference sequence). V was clipped by 4 bases and J by 7 bases; unmatched bases: 7. The CDR3 has 15 residues. In DNA, the CDR3 is TGTGCCAGCAGTTCACCGGGACTAGCGGGGCGGGAGCAGTACTTC. Amino acids: CASSSPGLAGREQYF.

The V and J genes are TRBV19 and TRBJ2-4, with TRBD1 identical over 7 bases. V gave up 9 bases and J gave up 5 bases; unmatched junction bases: 7. CDR1 and CDR2 (germline): LNHDA, SQIVND (reference sequence). The CDR3 runs 13 residues. CDR3 DNA sequence: TGTGCCAGCCGACAGGGCCCCCAAAACATTCAGTACTTC. It is translated as CASRQGPQNIQYF.

The J gene is TRBJ2-7, the V gene TRBV28; 9 positions match TRBD1. From germline, CDR1 is MDHEN and CDR2 SYDVKM. The J segment lost 6 bases and the V segment lost 5 bases, leaving 11 bases of the junction unmatched. The length of the CDR3 is 15 residues. CDR3 DNA sequence: TGTGCCAGCAGTACAACCGGGACAGGGTTCCCCGAGCAGTACTTC. Protein product: CASSTTGTGFPEQYF.

V is TRBV4-3 and J is TRBJ2-7; D possibly corresponds to TRBD1 (5 bases). V was cut by 0 bases and J by 1 base, with 10 bases left in between. Germline V gene data show CDR1 as LGHNA and CDR2 as YSLEER. The CDR3 runs 15 residues. The CDR3 region has the DNA TGCGCCAGCAGCCAAGAGGGGCAGCCTTCCTACGAGCAGTACTTC. Translation: CASSQEGQPSYEQYF.

This clone was observed a single time. CDR3: CASSMTSGGVGQYF. CDR3 sequence (DNA): TGTGCCAGTAGTATGACTAGCGGGGGAGTCGGGCAGTATTTT. This chain uses TRBV19 with TRBJ2-3; 12 nucleotides agree with TRBD2. Germline-derived CDR1 and CDR2 are LNHDA and SQIVND (reference sequence). With V trimmed by 3 bases and J by 11 bases, 6 bases remained unmatched. This CDR3 has 14 residues.

The count of this clone is one. The V gene is TRBV5-1, the J gene TRBJ2-1; D remains unclear. Germline V gene sequence: CDR1 SGHRS, CDR2 YFSETQ. Trimming removed 0 bases at V and 3 bases at J, with 7 bases between. The CDR3 covers 14 residues. CDR3 protein: CASSLGSYYNEQFF. The CDR3 bases are TGCGCCAGCAGCTTGGGCAGCTACTACAATGAGCAGTTCTTC.

With respect to this clone: One end of the junction does not line up with germline, which may come from a read error. This chain's CDR3 is CASTLGGVTETQYF. DNA of the CDR3: TGCGCCAGCACCTTGGGGGGGGTTACGGAGACCCAGTACTTC. The gene calls are TRBV5-1 and TRBJ2-5; 7 bases fit TRBD2. The CDR3 covers 14 residues. From germline, CDR1 is SGHRS and CDR2 YFSETQ. Based on the CDR3 plus reference TRBV5-1 and TRBJ2-5, the full variable domain is KAGVTQTPRYLIKTRGQQVTLSCSPISGHRSVSWYQQTPGQGLQFLFEYFSETQRNKGNFPGRFSGRQFSNSRSEMNVSTLELGDSALYLCASTLGGVTETQYFGPGTRLLVL.

This rearrangement joins TRBV19 to TRBJ1-5, with 8 bases identical to TRBD1. CDR1 is LNHDA and CDR2 is SQIVND in the germline V gene (reference sequence). The CDR3 totals 14 residues. V lost 5 bases and J lost 7; bases outside the gene matches: 7. The CDR3 DNA reads as TGTGCCAGTAGTCCAGGCGACAGGGGACAGCCCCAGCATTTT. Its translation is CASSPGDRGQPQHF.

J is TRBJ1-1 and V is TRBV6-5; D gene unclear. The germline CDR1 and CDR2 sequences are MNHEY and SVGAGI. The V gene lost 0 bases and the J gene lost 5 bases, with 13 bases spanning the gap. CDR3 length equals 15 residues. CDR3 loop: CASSYSKGGITEAFF. The CDR3 coding sequence is TGTGCCAGCAGTTACTCTAAGGGAGGTATTACTGAAGCTTTCTTT.

The rearrangement uses TRBV29-1 and TRBJ1-1, with a weak D call TRBD1 (6 bases). Germline CDR1 and CDR2: SQVTM and ANQGSEA. The CDR3 loop spans 15 amino acids. Trimming left V 5 bases short and J 0 bases short, with 16 bases between. The CDR3 here is CSVHRTAGVNTEAFF. The CDR3 DNA sequence: TGCAGCGTTCACCGAACCGCAGGGGTGAACACTGAAGCTTTCTTT.

CDR3 residues: CASNGRVSPNEQYF. The CDR3 DNA follows: TGTGCCAGCAATGGAAGGGTATCCCCCAACGAGCAGTACTTC. V usage is TRBV2 and J usage is TRBJ2-7; the D is unclear. The V end was cut by 7 bases, the J end by 5 bases, with 18 bases between. The CDR3 consists of 14 residues. Germline CDR1 reads SNHLY; CDR2 reads FYNNEI. Together with reference TRBV2 and TRBJ2-7, the CDR3 gives the full variable domain: EPEVTQTPSHQVTQMGQEVILRCVPISNHLYFYWYRQILGQKVEFLVSFYNNEISEKSEIFDDQFSVERPDGSNFTLKIRSTKLEDSAMYFCASNGRVSPNEQYFGPGTRLTVT.

The CDR3 here is CASSVGPFNTGELFF. CDR3 DNA sequence: TGTGCCAGCAGCGTAGGGCCGTTTAACACCGGGGAGCTGTTTTTT. The gene calls are TRBV9 and TRBJ2-2; D uncertain. Trimming stripped 0 bases from V and 2 bases from J, with 8 bases between. CDR3 size: 15 residues. The germline V gene encodes CDR1 SGDLS and CDR2 YYNGEE.